This T cell receptor (beta chain) is from a study of T cells in Graves' hyperthyroidism and ophthalmopathy. Across the whole study: Specimen type is peripheral blood, collected at initial diagnosis prior to any treatment.

Researchers defined stable Graves' hyperthyroidism as no ophthalmopathy progression within 18 months. Among the patients, aged 18 to 65, hyperthyroidism was newly diagnosed and had lasted under 2 months. The table lists this clonotype with many counts. TCR beta CDR3 regions were amplified from RNA transcripts. Using the HTBI primer set, a first-round RT-PCR was run on the TCR CDR3. TCRdb re-called the multiplex PCR reads through MiXCR, storing one row per CDR3 protein. The sample comprises over 150,000 distinct CDR3 sequences, approximately 17% of which are singletons, and around 29% rests with the top ten. Between the trimmed V and J ends, which lost 6 bases and 4 bases, there was a span of 24 bases. The CDR3 has 16 residues. Germline CDR1 DFQATT, CDR2 SNEGSKA (reference sequence).

The sample comprised blood. This sequence originates from a woman between 50 and 59 years old with Graves' hyperthyroidism. This chain joins TRBV20-1 and TRBJ1-1, with a weak D call TRBD1 (6 bases). The chain's CDR3 is CSARAGHGVVSTEAFF. The DNA of the CDR3 is TGCAGTGCCCGTGCGGGACACGGTGTTGTTTCCACTGAAGCTTTCTTT.